This note documents a single T cell receptor (beta chain) sequence. Its antigen remains unidentified. The data were obtained in a study of cytomegalovirus exposure and HLA in healthy donors. At the level of the study: Around 180 million T cells yielded around 120 million unique TCR beta sequences in earlier analysis. Study-wide points: Other equally common chains were less clonally expanded than HLA-associated TCR beta chains, a later analysis showed. Most of the TCR beta V segments (in an earlier analysis) were productive either about 87% or about 30% of the time.

13 Jbeta primers and 60 Vbeta primers were used for the PCR. Assay: immunoSEQ multiplex PCR; the TCRdb copy retains only in-frame clones and omits some. The sample lists around 150,000 clones; 65% to 80% were seen once. Healthy bone marrow donors made up the cohort. Looked up from germline, CDR1 is SQVTM and CDR2 is ANQGSEA. The CDR3 has 12 amino acids. The V gene end was trimmed by 7 bases and the J gene end by 7 bases; junction bases not matched to a gene: 8. The source of this sequence is a woman in her 40s in good health and CMV-seronegative. The chain joins TRBV29-1 to TRBJ2-5, with 8 bases aligning to TRBD1. Source material: PBMCs. CDR3 loop: CSALTGVGTQYF. The DNA for the CDR3 is TGCAGCGCCTTGACAGGGGTGGGGACCCAGTACTTC.